This TCR beta chain is from a study of blood T cell repertoires in COVID-19. Background on the study: Samples representing acute and convalescent COVID-19 were sourced from the United States, Italy and Spain. Sample material is recorded as cDNA or gDNA derived from T cells, B-cell-depleted T cells, or PBMCs.

Recruited during active infection, patients (from Seattle) were subsequently followed longitudinally. The CDR3 extends over 15 amino acids. Germline CDR1 and CDR2: ENHRY and SYGVKD. V dropped 2 bases and J dropped 4 bases, with 14 bases sitting between them. Measured with immunoSEQ multiplex PCR; TCRdb has only the in-frame clones, and not every one. Found here are 150,000 to 200,000 clones, 70% to 90% of them singletons; the top ten hold 11%. The source material was peripheral blood. This receptor was taken from a woman aged 60-70 years with COVID-19, enrolled during active disease. V and J are TRBV10-3 and TRBJ1-2, with D perhaps TRBD1 (6 bases). As DNA, the CDR3 is TGTGCCATCAGTGAGCCTGACAGGATTGGCTATGGCTACACCTTC. Protein product: CAISEPDRIGYGYTF.